This T cell receptor beta chain was identified in a study of T cells after yellow fever vaccination. Concerning this clonotype itself: Its specificity is unknown.

Notes on the study in general: Post-booster samples contained most primary-vaccination clones (nearly 98% CD4, around 89% CD8).

TCRdb used MiXCR to reprocess the 5' RACE reads, holding one entry per CDR3 protein. The sample lists approximately 160,000 distinct CDR3 sequences; approximately 9.7% were seen once. This specimen was CD8+ T cells sorted from PBMCs, taken 45 days after the yellow fever booster vaccination. The source is a man between 18 and 29 years old who received the YFV17D yellow fever vaccine.

The CDR3 nucleotides are TGTGCCAGCAGTGTACAGGGTAACGGGTCACCCCTCCACTTT. This encodes CASSVQGNGSPLHF. The V gene is TRBV5-4, the J gene TRBJ1-6; maybe TRBD1 (6 bases). The CDR3 is 14 residues long. Per the germline V gene, CDR1 is SGHNT and CDR2 is YYREEE (reference sequence). V was shortened by 5 bases and J by 10 bases, with 16 bases between the two germline ends. Combining the CDR3 with reference TRBV5-4 and TRBJ1-6 gives the whole variable domain ETGVTQSPTHLIKTRGQQVTLRCSSQSGHNTVSWYQQALGQGPQFIFQYYREEENGRGNFPPRFSGLQFPNYSSELNVNALELDDSALYLCASSVQGNGSPLHFGNGTRLTVT.